Reported below is one T cell receptor beta chain. Sequencing was performed with immunoSEQ multiplex PCR; in TCRdb, only in-frame clones are kept and a portion is missing. This table holds 200,000 to 250,000 clones, 70% to 85% found once. The sample is drawn from a study of blood T cell repertoires in COVID-19. On the study more broadly: Specimens from acute and convalescent COVID-19 originated in the United States, Italy and Spain. Sources were T cells, B-cell-depleted T cells, or PBMCs; the material itself was cDNA or gDNA.

The germline CDR1 and CDR2 sequences are SGHTA and FQGNSA. This CDR3 is built from 15 residues. Between the trimmed V and J ends, which lost 3 bases and 2 bases, there was a span of 13 bases. Each participant's cohort was designated according to participant-reported clinical history. Cohort 3 donors were reported recovered after two negative PCRs, clearance, or symptom resolution. The TCR sequence derives from a man aged 60 to 69 who had recovered from COVID-19. This chain uses TRBV7-2 with TRBJ2-5, with D tentatively TRBD2 (7 bases). The specimen was PBMCs or T cells enriched from blood (not recorded which). The CDR3 nucleotides are TGTGCCAGCAGCTTCCTCGGGGGGCAACAAGAGACCCAGTACTTC. Translating gives CASSFLGGQQETQYF.